This T cell receptor beta chain emerged from a study of blood T cell repertoires in COVID-19. At the level of the study: Sources were T cells, B-cell-depleted T cells, or PBMCs; the material itself was cDNA or gDNA.

Clones were read by immunoSEQ multiplex PCR, and TCRdb kept only the in-frame ones, dropping some. The sample contains hundreds of thousands of clones, around 81% of which appear only once. The length of the CDR3 is 14 residues. Germline CDR1 reads MDHEN; CDR2 reads SYDVKM. The ends lost 6 bases at V and 1 base at J; junction bases unmatched: 5. Recruited during active infection, patients (from Seattle) were subsequently followed longitudinally. The gene calls are TRBV28 and TRBJ1-1, with 7 bases lining up with TRBD1. This TCR was recovered from a woman aged 80 or over with COVID-19, enrolled during active disease. Sequencing was done on a sample of peripheral blood. The CDR3 is CASSPHRGNTEAFF. Here the CDR3 DNA reads TGTGCCAGCAGCCCGCACAGGGGGAACACTGAAGCTTTCTTT.